The clone carrying this T cell receptor (beta chain) is a singleton in its sample. Libraries were prepared by immunoSEQ multiplex PCR; TCRdb keeps only in-frame clonotypes and omits some of them. Of under 200,000 clones in the sample, 83% were seen once. The sample belongs to a study of blood T cell repertoires in COVID-19. In the study overall: Material from acute and convalescent COVID-19 was sourced from the United States, Italy and Spain.

Trimming left V 4 bases short and J 0 bases short, with 10 bases between. Germline V gives CDR1 MDHEN, CDR2 SYDVKM. The CDR3 spans 16 residues. This receptor was taken from a human donor in a cohort sampled during active COVID-19. This sequence joins TRBV28 and TRBJ1-6; D ambiguous. Sequenced: peripheral blood. Written as DNA, the CDR3 is TGTGCCAGCAGTTCCCCCGGAGGCTCCTATAATTCACCCCTCCACTTT. As protein: CASSSPGGSYNSPLHF. The full variable domain, in which reference TRBV28 and TRBJ1-6 provide the parts outside the CDR3, is DVKVTQSSRYLVKRTGEKVFLECVQDMDHENMFWYRQDPGLGLRLIYFSYDVKMKEKGDIPEGYSVSREKKERFSLILESASTNQTSMYLCASSSPGGSYNSPLHFGNGTRLTVT.